A single TCR beta chain is shown here with its context. No antigen is known for it. After removal of 4 bases from V and 4 bases from J, the junction contained 7 bases not matched to a gene. There are 16 residues in the CDR3. Germline values: CDR1 MNHEY, CDR2 SMNVEV (reference sequence). This entry belongs to a study of shared clonotypes between healthy human individuals. Study findings and constraints: Clonotype sharing among donors was thought likely to change with sequencing depth. Several donors had approximately 4.6% of their naive CD4 clonotypes in common.

Among the donors, all were Caucasian adults who lived in Nashville, Tennessee. Investigators spread the genomic DNA of each subset evenly over several immunoSEQ plates. Method: immunoSEQ multiplex PCR; TCRdb's copy keeps in-frame clones and lacks some. The sample shows roughly 1,100,000 clones, approximately 72% of them seen only once. V is TRBV27 and J is TRBJ1-5; 10 positions match TRBD1. The sample taken for sequencing was memory CD4+ T cells sorted from blood. The subset was: CD45RA-negative fraction. The TCR sequence derives from a young man in good health. CDR3 in DNA: TGTGCCAGCAGTTCCAAGACAGGGGGCTTTAATCAGCCCCAGCATTTT. Protein product: CASSSKTGGFNQPQHF.